This TCR beta chain appears in the sequencing data of a study of T-cell memory formation after mild COVID-19. Broader study findings: Clones shrinking from day 15 to 85 showed even CD4/CD8 mixes; later expanders tilted CD4+.

This CDR3 has 16 amino acids. Germline V gene lookup returns CDR1 DFQATT and CDR2 SNEGSKA (reference sequence). Trimming cost V 3 bases and J 7 bases; bases outside gene matches: 7. Constant-segment primers were used for 5'RACE, and the resulting TCR alpha and TCR beta cDNA libraries carried sample barcodes and UMIs. TCRdb fed the 5' RACE reads into MiXCR, producing one record per CDR3 protein. Of around 340,000 distinct CDR3 sequences listed, 21% are singletons. About this clonotype: Its cognate antigen is unknown.

Specimen: PBMCs or a T cell subset sorted from them (not recorded which). The rearrangement joins TRBV20-1 to TRBJ2-1, with TRBD2 matching over 15 bases. The receptor was isolated from an adult woman who had mild COVID-19 (a few samples of this study predate the infection). Cell type and time point are not known. For the CDR3, the DNA is TGCAGTGCTAGCGACAGAGGGACTAGCGGGGGGAATGAGCAGTTCTTC. Residues: CSASDRGTSGGNEQFF.